This record looks at one TCR beta chain sequence and its context. Its cognate antigen has yet to be identified. Base qualities were left out, and no much larger clone turns up one base away. This sample stems from a study of blood T cell repertoires in COVID-19 (dated by TCRdb to the early 2020s). Notes on the research overall: Collaborator samples came from the United States, Italy and Spain and covered acute and convalescent phases of COVID-19. Sample metadata almost always included a de-identified subject ID, COVID-19 status, age in years and sex. The dataset comprised deeply sampled blood TCRbeta repertoires from subjects exposed to, actively infected with, or recovered from COVID-19. HLA class I and class II types, where available, came from metadata supplied by the sample provider rather than from assay-based typing. The repertoires were made available in a free public database intended to serve as a resource for research on the immune response to SARS-CoV-2. The samples were drawn from the first 160 participants of the ongoing ImmuneRACE study and from 1,254 subjects provided by 6 global collaborators. The material from the prospective study consisted of cDNA or gDNA derived from T cells, B-cell-depleted T cells, or PBMCs.

Whole blood was collected in K2EDTA tubes by collaborating institutions according to the institutions' own protocols. Collaborator samples were shipped for TCRbeta analysis as frozen whole blood, isolated PBMCs, or DNA extracted from either sample type. The CDR3 goes from the cysteine to the phenylalanine over 14 residues. The sequence is cut down to CDR3 DNA, 42 bases in frame from base 1. Looking up the germline V gene (reference sequence) yields CDR1 SEHNR and CDR2 FQNEAQ. Here V drops 4 bases and J drops 8 bases, and the junction holds 8 bases not matched to any gene. The study at large found these results: How much clinical and demographic metadata was included differed by source and by participant, and the metadata was provided uncurated.

TCRbeta CDR3 regions were amplified from genomic DNA using the immunoSEQ Assay, a bias-controlled multiplex PCR. As for the original processing: Nucleated cell counts per sample were estimated from amplification of reference gene primers within the assay. Sequence reads were collapsed and filtered to measure the absolute abundance of every unique TCRbeta CDR3 rearrangement. For each sample, productive Simpson clonality was calculated as the square root of Simpson's diversity index across productive rearrangements. The table was pulled from immuneACCESS by TCRdb, which kept in-frame rearrangements only. Such tables lose some clones; where checked, under half of the loss comes from unresolved V genes, and the rest has no known cause. V, J and clone size reflect that table, while D and trimming were determined from the DNA. Recorded for this sample are roughly 220,000 clones; under 90% of them occurred a single time. The ten most abundant clones make up about 20% of the sample.

The sequence was collected from a man aged 25 to 40 with active or convalescent COVID-19. The source material was peripheral blood. The rearranged segments are TRBV7-9 and TRBJ2-1; 7 nucleotides in the junction match TRBD2. The DNA sequence is TGTGCCAGCAGCTCCACCGGGGGGATGCATGAGCAGTTCTTC. This codes for CASSSTGGMHEQFF.